The 29 T cell receptor beta chains reported below all come from one sample, sequenced in a study of blood T cell repertoires in COVID-19. Clones were sequenced by immunoSEQ multiplex PCR, and TCRdb holds only the in-frame ones, with some missing. The repertoire holds just over 90,000 clones, with 80% to 90% as singletons. The sample comprised peripheral blood. The receptors here all came from a woman aged 80 or older with acute or convalescent COVID-19.

The genes are TRBV6-6 and TRBJ1-5, with 8 bases matching TRBD1. V lost 1 base to trimming and J lost 4 bases; unmatched junction nucleotides: 6. There are 16 residues in the CDR3. Germline V gene lookup returns CDR1 MNHNY and CDR2 SVGAGI (reference sequence). CDR3 amino acids: CASSYWSTGGNQPQHF. CDR3 DNA sequence: TGTGCCAGCAGTTACTGGTCCACAGGGGGTAATCAGCCCCAGCATTTT.

CDR3 sequence: CASSGHERNEQYF. The CDR3 nucleotides read TGTGCCAGCAGCGGTCACGAGCGGAACGAGCAGTACTTC. The chain combines TRBV21-1 with TRBJ2-7; the table's D call TRBD2 went unverified against the DNA. TRBV21-1 is shown as a pseudogene. This CDR3 spans 13 amino acids.

The chain employs TRBV7-2 and TRBJ2-5, with 14 nucleotides matching TRBD2. Germline-derived CDR1 and CDR2 are SGHTA and FQGNSA. The ends lost 5 bases at V and 4 bases at J; junction bases unmatched: 6. The CDR3 covers 16 residues. The CDR3 DNA follows: TGTGCCAGCAGCCTTAAGGGACTAGCGGGGGCAGAGACCCAGTACTTC. Protein product: CASSLKGLAGAETQYF.

This chain joins TRBV15 and TRBJ2-5, with D uncertain. Trimming removed 8 bases at V and 8 bases at J, with 12 bases between. In germline, CDR1 is LNHNV, CDR2 YYDKDF (reference sequence). The CDR3 runs to 11 residues. CDR3 in amino acids: CATLTPGTQYF. For the CDR3, the DNA is TGTGCCACCCTTACTCCTGGTACCCAGTACTTC.

This chain joins TRBV5-1 and TRBJ1-2; 12 bases fit TRBD1. The CDR3 runs 19 residues. CDR1 SGHRS and CDR2 YFSETQ come from the germline V gene. V lost 4 bases and J lost 6; bases outside the gene matches: 19. The CDR3 DNA reads as TGCGCCAGCAGCCCACCGACCCGGGACAGGGGGCAATTTCGGGATGGCTACACCTTC. Its translation: CASSPPTRDRGQFRDGYTF.

This chain connects TRBV5-4 to TRBJ2-5; D is unresolved. Trimming took off 4 bases at V and 5 bases at J, with 9 bases between the two ends. The germline V gene has CDR1 SGHNT and CDR2 YYREEE (reference sequence). The CDR3 consists of 12 residues. The CDR3 sequence: CASSTNTETQYF. In nucleotides, the CDR3 is TGTGCCAGCAGCACCAACACGGAGACCCAGTACTTC. The full variable domain, its missing parts supplied by reference TRBV5-4 and TRBJ2-5, is ETGVTQSPTHLIKTRGQQVTLRCSSQSGHNTVSWYQQALGQGPQFIFQYYREEENGRGNFPPRFSGLQFPNYSSELNVNALELDDSALYLCASSTNTETQYFGPGTRLLVL.

This clone was recorded once. The rearrangement uses TRBV18 and TRBJ2-1, with a weak D call TRBD2 (5 bases). The length of the CDR3 is 17 residues. The germline V gene encodes CDR1 KGHSH and CDR2 LQKENI. V gave up 0 bases and J gave up 0 bases, with 12 bases separating them. The CDR3 protein is CASSPPAGKSSYNEQFF. The CDR3 DNA is TGTGCCAGCTCACCACCGGCGGGCAAAAGCTCCTACAATGAGCAGTTCTTC.

The rearrangement joins TRBV7-3 to TRBJ2-6; maybe TRBD1 (6 bases). Germline CDR1 reads SGHTA; CDR2 reads FQGTGA. This CDR3 region has 15 residues. Trimming shortened V by 5 bases and J by 0 bases, and 8 bases separated the two germline ends. The CDR3 is CASSIQGSGANVLTF. CDR3 in DNA: TGTGCCAGCAGCATACAGGGCTCTGGGGCCAACGTCCTGACTTTC.

The chain couples TRBV15 to TRBJ1-4; possibly TRBD1 for D (5 bases). V lost 0 bases and J lost 3, with 14 bases in between. The CDR3 is made up of 17 amino acids. In germline, CDR1 is LNHNV, CDR2 YYDKDF (reference sequence). CDR3 amino acids: CATSRELYRDSNEKLFF. CDR3 coding DNA: TGTGCCACCAGCAGAGAGCTATACCGGGACTCTAATGAAAAACTGTTTTTT.

This clone was recorded only once. Mismatch with germline at one junction end may stem from a read error. The chain employs TRBV7-7 and TRBJ2-5, with 9 nucleotides matching TRBD2. The CDR3 sequence is 15 residues long. Germline assignment: CDR1 SSHAT and CDR2 FNYEAQ (reference sequence). CDR3 sequence (DNA): TGTGCTAGCAGCTTAGAGGGACTAGCCAAAGAGACCCAGTACTTC. This codes for CASSLEGLAKETQYF. The full variable domain, completed using reference TRBV7-7 and TRBJ2-5, is GAGVSQSPRYKVTKRGQDVTLRCDPISSHATLYWYQQALGQGPEFLTYFNYEAQPDKSGLPSDRFSAERPEGSISTLTIQRTEQRDSAMYRCASSLEGLAKETQYFGPGTRLLVL.

The chain uses TRBV4-1 and TRBJ2-2; TRBD2 matches 7 bases. The CDR3 spans 15 residues. V shed 4 bases and J 6 bases; nucleotides not matched to a gene: 8. Germline values: CDR1 MGHRA, CDR2 YSYEKL. The CDR3 loop reads CASSPAGLGAGELFF. CDR3 nucleotides: TGCGCCAGCAGCCCAGCCGGACTAGGGGCCGGGGAGCTGTTTTTT.

The chain is built from TRBV30 and TRBJ1-6; the match to TRBD1 covers 7 bases. Germline assignment: CDR1 GTSNPN and CDR2 SVGIG (reference sequence). The CDR3 consists of 13 residues. V was pared by 2 bases and J by 10 bases, with 5 bases of the junction left unmatched. The CDR3 region is CAWSQGGNSPLHF. Written as DNA, the CDR3 is TGTGCCTGGAGTCAGGGGGGTAACTCACCCCTCCACTTT.

This rearrangement joins TRBV3-1 (or the pseudogene TRBV3-2) to TRBJ1-4, with 7 bases fitting TRBD1. Germline V lookup: CDR1 LGHDT, CDR2 YNNKEL (reference sequence). Trimming removed 1 base from V and 7 bases from J; junction bases left unmatched: 6. The CDR3 totals 15 residues. The CDR3 reads CASSQGVQGTEKLFF. The CDR3 DNA follows: TGTGCCAGCAGCCAAGGGGTACAGGGGACTGAAAAACTGTTTTTT.

In DNA form, the CDR3 reads TGCGCCAGCAGCTTGGGACAGGGAAACTATAATGAAAAACTGTTTTTT. Its protein is CASSLGQGNYNEKLFF. The chain carries TRBV5-1 and TRBJ1-4; 7 positions match TRBD1. The junction had 6 bases not matched to a gene; V was cut back by 0 bases and J by 4 bases. Germline lookup yields CDR1 SGHRS and CDR2 YFSETQ. The CDR3 is made up of 16 amino acids.

The chain has TRBV5-6 and TRBJ2-1, with 7 bases fitting TRBD1. CDR1 and CDR2 (germline): SGHDT, YYEEEE. V trimming: 0 bases; J trimming: 10 bases; junction bases outside the gene matches: 1. This CDR3 comprises 12 residues. CDR3 sequence: CASSLVDREQFF. CDR3 coding DNA: TGTGCCAGCAGCTTGGTGGACAGGGAGCAGTTCTTC.

The chain carries TRBV6-2 or TRBV6-3 and TRBJ2-7, with D hard to call. V lost 2 bases to trimming and J lost 2 bases, with 4 bases between them. CDR1 and CDR2 (germline): MNHEY, SVGEGT. The CDR3 length is 12 residues. In nucleotides, the CDR3 is TGTGCCAGCAGTTACGACACCTACGAGCAGTACTTC. As protein: CASSYDTYEQYF.

V usage is TRBV7-8 and J usage is TRBJ1-2; no firm D call. The length of the CDR3 is 13 residues. The V gene's germline CDR1 is SGHVS and CDR2 FQNEAQ. V lost 4 bases and J lost 2, with 8 bases in between. This CDR3 is CASSSGVNYGYTF. CDR3 nucleotide sequence: TGTGCCAGCAGCTCCGGGGTAAACTATGGCTACACCTTC.

The chain links TRBV11-2 to TRBJ2-1; no firm D call. The V and J ends lost 1 base and 0 bases respectively, with 10 bases between them. Germline CDR1 reads SGHAT; CDR2 reads FQNNGV. The CDR3 contains 16 residues. Written as DNA, the CDR3 is TGTGCCAGCAGCTTAGGAGCAGGCCGCTCCTACAATGAGCAGTTCTTC. Translation: CASSLGAGRSYNEQFF.

This sequence joins TRBV30 and TRBJ1-6, with 11 bases lining up with TRBD1. With 6 bases clipped from V and 0 bases from J, the junction kept 7 bases outside the gene matches. Germline lookup yields CDR1 GTSNPN and CDR2 SVGIG (reference sequence). The CDR3 loop spans 17 amino acids. This chain's CDR3 is CACHRDRGASYNSPLHF. In nucleotides, the CDR3 is TGTGCCTGCCACCGGGACAGGGGGGCCTCCTATAATTCACCCCTCCACTTT.

This chain uses TRBV4-2 with TRBJ1-6, with no clear D. Germline CDR1 and CDR2: LGHNA and YNFKEQ. Trimming stripped 0 bases from V and 0 bases from J, with 6 bases between. The CDR3 totals 16 residues. The CDR3 is CASSQDWSSYNSPLHF. CDR3 sequence (DNA): TGTGCCAGCAGCCAAGATTGGAGCTCCTATAATTCACCCCTCCACTTT.

The V gene is TRBV27, the J gene TRBJ2-7; 8 nucleotides match TRBD1. This CDR3 spans 11 amino acids. Germline CDR1 is MNHEY and CDR2 is SMNVEV (reference sequence). Germline trimming cut 9 bases from V and 7 bases from J; bases unmatched to any gene: 5. The CDR3 nucleotides read TGTGCCAGTACAGGGGGGAGAGAGCAGTACTTC. Its translation: CASTGGREQYF.

This chain's CDR3 is CASSLSGGSSPLHF. CDR3 DNA: TGTGCCAGCAGTTTATCAGGGGGCAGTTCACCCCTCCACTTT. The chain uses TRBV28 and TRBJ1-6; the match to TRBD1 covers 8 bases. The J segment lost 9 bases and the V segment lost 1 base, leaving 2 bases of the junction unmatched. CDR1 is MDHEN, CDR2 SYDVKM, per germline. This CDR3 region has 14 residues.

There are a few counts of this clone. The chain links TRBV19 to TRBJ1-5; 11 positions match TRBD1. Germline-derived CDR1 and CDR2 are LNHDA and SQIVND (reference sequence). V gave up 5 bases and J gave up 0 bases; unmatched junction bases: 12. This CDR3 is 19 amino acids long. The CDR3 DNA follows: TGTGCCAGTAGTGCGTCCCGGGACAGGGGGTGGCATAGCAATCAGCCCCAGCATTTT. It codes for CASSASRDRGWHSNQPQHF.

V and J are TRBV14 and TRBJ1-5; D gene uncertain. Germline V gene data show CDR1 as SGHDN and CDR2 as FVKESK. The CDR3 is made up of 14 amino acids. Trimming left V 1 base short and J 5 bases short, with 9 bases between. The CDR3 is CASSQGGPHQPQHF. In DNA form, the CDR3 reads TGTGCCAGCAGCCAAGGCGGGCCACATCAGCCCCAGCATTTT. The full variable domain, rest sourced from reference TRBV14 and TRBJ1-5, is EAGVTQFPSHSVIEKGQTVTLRCDPISGHDNLYWYRRVMGKEIKFLLHFVKESKQDESGMPNNRFLAERTGGTYSTLKVQPAELEDSGVYFCASSQGGPHQPQHFGDGTRLSIL.

The chain is built from TRBV6-5 and TRBJ1-6, with D maybe TRBD1 (6 bases). Germline-derived CDR1 and CDR2 are MNHEY and SVGAGI. This CDR3 region has 13 residues. The V and J ends lost 6 bases and 6 bases respectively, with 9 bases between them. The CDR3 here is CASSQDSNSPLHF. In nucleotides, the CDR3 is TGTGCCAGCAGCCAGGACAGTAATTCACCCCTCCACTTT.

This clone was picked up one time. V usage is TRBV6-5 and J usage is TRBJ2-5; the D gene is possibly TRBD2 (6 bases). Deletions cut 5 bases from V and 3 bases from J, with 13 bases between. The germline CDR1 and CDR2 sequences are MNHEY and SVGAGI. CDR3 length: 14 amino acids. The CDR3 loop reads CASSTRDFKETQYF. The CDR3 DNA follows: TGTGCCAGCAGTACCCGGGACTTTAAAGAGACCCAGTACTTC.

This clone was picked up one time. The chain carries TRBV7-3 and TRBJ1-6; D gene unclear. Germline V gene data show CDR1 as SGHTA and CDR2 as FQGTGA. V was pared by 2 bases and J by 9 bases, with 14 bases between. The length of the CDR3 is 15 residues. The DNA for the CDR3 is TGTGCCAGCAGCTTAGAAGGCAGACCAGGTTCACCCCTCCACTTT. It specifies CASSLEGRPGSPLHF.

The table lists this clone with a count of one. The rearrangement links TRBV6-2 or TRBV6-3 to TRBJ1-1; TRBD1 agrees at 11 bases. This CDR3 is 15 amino acids long. Losses at the gene ends were 6 bases for V and 7 bases for J; bases not matched to a gene: 10. Germline lookup yields CDR1 MNHEY and CDR2 SVGEGT. CDR3 DNA: TGTGCCAGCAGCCCGATCCAGGACAGGGGGCGTGAAGCTTTCTTT. Translation gives CASSPIQDRGREAFF.

The J gene is TRBJ2-1, the V gene TRBV27; TRBD1 matches 9 bases. With V trimmed by 6 bases and J by 8 bases, 11 bases remained unmatched. The germline V gene has CDR1 MNHEY and CDR2 SMNVEV (reference sequence). The CDR3 loop spans 15 amino acids. The DNA of the CDR3 is TGTGCCAGCAGCACTACCGGGACAGGGTTTTATGAGCAGTTCTTC. Protein sequence: CASSTTGTGFYEQFF.